The 15 T cell receptor beta chains reported below all come from one sample, sequenced in a study of blood T cell repertoires in COVID-19. Generated by immunoSEQ multiplex PCR, the TCRdb table keeps only in-frame clones and is missing some. The sample consists of roughly 260,000 clones, roughly 84% of them appearing once. Sequences were obtained from peripheral blood. These receptors were obtained from a woman between 40 and 50 years old who had recovered from COVID-19.

This clone was detected once. Other DNA sequences in this sample translate to the same CDR3. This sequence joins TRBV7-2 and TRBJ2-7; 11 positions agree with TRBD2. In germline, CDR1 is SGHTA, CDR2 FQGNSA. V lost 1 base to trimming and J lost 3 bases; unmatched junction nucleotides: 2. The CDR3 covers 15 residues. The CDR3 is CASSLGLAGGYEQYF. The CDR3 bases are TGTGCCAGCAGCTTAGGGCTAGCGGGGGGCTACGAGCAGTACTTC.

V usage is TRBV19 and J usage is TRBJ2-1; D possibly corresponds to TRBD2 (7 bases). The CDR3 covers 17 residues. The germline CDR1 and CDR2 sequences are LNHDA and SQIVND (reference sequence). V gave up 5 bases and J gave up 1 base, with 18 bases separating them. As DNA, the CDR3 is TGTGCCAGTAGTGGGGGGGGCGGGCCAGCGTCCTACAATGAGCAGTTCTTC. Amino acid sequence: CASSGGGGPASYNEQFF.

This chain joins TRBV5-4 and TRBJ2-1; 9 bases fit TRBD2. After removal of 0 bases from V and 2 bases from J, the junction contained 3 bases not matched to a gene. The V gene's germline CDR1 is SGHNT and CDR2 YYREEE (reference sequence). This CDR3 is built from 16 residues. For the CDR3, the DNA is TGTGCCAGCAGCTTGGAGGGCGGGGGGGCCTACAATGAGCAGTTCTTC. Its translation is CASSLEGGGAYNEQFF.

In this sample, this clone turned up a few times. The rearrangement joins TRBV7-2 to TRBJ1-2, with D uncertain. Germline CDR1 is SGHTA and CDR2 is FQGNSA. The CDR3 is 14 residues long. Trimming shortened V by 2 bases and J by 8 bases, and 15 bases separated the two germline ends. CDR3 residues: CASSLSVQAQGYTF. The CDR3, as DNA: TGTGCCAGCAGCTTAAGCGTCCAAGCTCAGGGCTACACCTTC.

This chain links TRBV4-3 with TRBJ2-4; 9 bases match TRBD1. V dropped 1 base and J dropped 0; count of bases not matched to a gene: 7. There are 18 residues in the CDR3. CDR1 and CDR2 (germline): LGHNA, YSLEER. DNA of the CDR3: TGCGCCAGCAGCCAAGGGGGACAGGGCCCCATAGCCAAAAACATTCAGTACTTC. Translation gives CASSQGGQGPIAKNIQYF.

The chain has TRBV6-6 and TRBJ2-7; TRBD2 matches at 10 bases. The CDR3 length is 14 residues. Germline V CDR1 and CDR2: MNHNY, SVGAGI (reference sequence). The V gene end was trimmed by 5 bases and the J gene end by 0 bases; junction bases not matched to a gene: 1. As DNA, the CDR3 is TGTGCCAGCAGTCCTAGCGGGAGCTCCTACGAGCAGTACTTC. It encodes CASSPSGSSYEQYF.

V is TRBV9 and J is TRBJ2-5, with 8 bases fitting TRBD2. Germline lookup yields CDR1 SGDLS and CDR2 YYNGEE. Trimming at V came to 0 bases and at J to 5 bases, leaving 3 bases not matched to a gene. The CDR3 length is 14 residues. The CDR3 DNA reads TGTGCCAGCAGCGTAGAACCGGGAGGGGAGACCCAGTACTTC. Translating gives CASSVEPGGETQYF.

V usage is TRBV19 and J usage is TRBJ1-2; 8 nucleotides align to TRBD1. V lost 5 bases to trimming and J lost 5 bases; unmatched junction nucleotides: 10. This CDR3 region has 15 residues. Germline V gene sequence: CDR1 LNHDA, CDR2 SQIVND (reference sequence). The CDR3 DNA reads as TGTGCCAGTAGTGACCGACAGGGGCCCAGATATGGCTACACCTTC. Translated: CASSDRQGPRYGYTF.

The gene calls are TRBV7-3 and TRBJ2-5; D possibly corresponds to TRBD2 (5 bases). The CDR3 has 13 amino acids. V gave up 5 bases and J gave up 4 bases, with 11 bases separating them. CDR1 and CDR2 from the germline V gene are SGHTA and FQGTGA. The CDR3 loop is CASSSSVRETQYF. As DNA, the CDR3 is TGTGCCAGCAGCAGTAGCGTTCGAGAGACCCAGTACTTC.

The gene calls are TRBV28 and TRBJ2-7, with 8 bases matching TRBD1. The CDR3 consists of 15 residues. With 6 bases clipped from V and 5 bases from J, the junction kept 12 bases outside the gene matches. Germline loops: CDR1 MDHEN, CDR2 SYDVKM. The CDR3 DNA sequence: TGTGCCAGCAGCTCTCCCGGGCAGGGGGCCCACGAGCAGTACTTC. Protein sequence: CASSSPGQGAHEQYF.

The genes are TRBV19 and TRBJ2-7; a possible D gene is TRBD1 (6 bases). V lost 6 bases, J lost 3 bases, and 12 bases lay in between. The CDR3 is made up of 13 amino acids. Germline V gives CDR1 LNHDA, CDR2 SQIVND (reference sequence). The CDR3 coding sequence is TGTGCCAGTAGGGAACAGGGTCACTACGAGCAGTACTTC. It yields the protein CASREQGHYEQYF.

V and J are TRBV11-2 and TRBJ2-7, with a weak D call TRBD1 (5 bases). V lost 3 bases, J lost 0 bases, and 12 bases lay in between. The CDR3 runs 15 residues. Germline-derived CDR1 and CDR2 are SGHAT and FQNNGV. CDR3 sequence reads: CASSFRGSFSYEQYF. Here the CDR3 DNA reads TGTGCCAGCAGCTTTAGGGGTTCCTTCTCCTACGAGCAGTACTTC.

The chain employs TRBV7-9 and TRBJ1-2; TRBD1 matches 8 bases. Germline loops: CDR1 SEHNR, CDR2 FQNEAQ (reference sequence). J was trimmed by 5 bases and V by 5 bases; bases with no gene match: 1. This CDR3 is 12 amino acids long. CDR3: CASSGQGYGYTF. The CDR3 region has the DNA TGTGCCAGCAGCGGACAGGGTTATGGCTACACCTTC.

The rearrangement joins TRBV27 to TRBJ2-7, with D possibly matching TRBD2 (5 bases). The V end was cut by 6 bases, the J end by 0 bases, with 18 bases between. Germline values: CDR1 MNHEY, CDR2 SMNVEV (reference sequence). The CDR3 runs 16 residues. The CDR3 region is CASRPGEGPFSYEQYF. CDR3 coding DNA: TGTGCCAGCAGACCTGGTGAGGGCCCGTTCTCCTACGAGCAGTACTTC.

The chain has TRBV19 and TRBJ1-3; the D is unclear. The V end lost 8 bases, the J end lost 4 bases, and 12 bases lay between the germline ends. Per germline, CDR1 LNHDA and CDR2 SQIVND (reference sequence). This CDR3 region has 13 residues. The CDR3 here is CASGTTGGNTIYF. The CDR3 nucleotides are TGTGCCAGTGGCACGACGGGAGGAAACACCATATATTTT.